This T cell receptor beta chain came from a study of control samples from healthy donors and cancer patients. This CDR3 region has 16 residues. Germline CDR1 is SGHAT and CDR2 is FQNNGV. The V and J ends lost 5 bases and 2 bases respectively, with 18 bases between them. Profiling relied on immunoSEQ multiplex PCR, and the TCRdb table lists in-frame clones only, not all of them. The sample carries approximately 170,000 clones, around 91% recorded once. The clonotype originates from a woman aged 45 to 65 in good health. The rearrangement links TRBV11-2 to TRBJ1-2; D is unresolved. Material for sequencing was blood. CDR3: CASSLGLHSINYGYTF. The CDR3 DNA reads TGTGCCAGCAGCCTAGGGCTACACAGCATCAACTATGGCTACACCTTC.